This TCR beta chain was identified in a study of cytomegalovirus exposure and HLA in healthy donors. Study-level results: Being indistinguishable, some V segments were excluded, TRBV6-2 and TRBV6-3 among them. The study listed some 160 cytomegalovirus-associated TCR beta chains. A prior analysis recorded that most TCR beta V segments were productive about 87% or about 30% of the time.

As to this clone: Its antigen is still unknown.

Trimming took off 1 base at V and 6 bases at J, with 8 bases between the two ends. Germline values: CDR1 SGDLS, CDR2 YYNGEE. CDR3 length: 13 amino acids. 13 Jbeta primers and 60 Vbeta primers were used for the PCR. This table comes from immunoSEQ multiplex PCR, and its TCRdb copy is limited to in-frame clones, with some not included. The sample shows fewer than 150,000 clones, around four fifths of them seen only once. The receptor was isolated from a man between 60 and 70 years old in good health and CMV-seropositive. The genes are TRBV9 and TRBJ2-1; D gene unclear. Sequenced input: PBMCs. The CDR3 DNA sequence: TGTGCCAGCAGCGTACACAGAGCCAATGAGCAGTTCTTC. Translating it yields CASSVHRANEQFF. The full variable domain, in which reference TRBV9 and TRBJ2-1 provide the parts outside the CDR3, is DSGVTQTPKHLITATGQRVTLRCSPRSGDLSVYWYQQSLDQGLQFLIQYYNGEERAKGNILERFSAQQFPDLHSELNLSSLELGDSALYFCASSVHRANEQFFGPGTRLTVL.